The entry that follows covers one T cell receptor (beta chain) sequence. This sample is drawn from a study of TIL therapy for anti-PD-1-resistant metastatic lung cancer. The wider study: Tumor harvest preceded PD-1/PD-L1 blockade, followed by nivolumab treatment. Tumors carried a median about 1.5 non-synonymous mutations per megabase.

Sequencing used immunoSEQ v3. Libraries were sequenced to 2 million to 2.5 million read pairs (survey) or roughly 4.5-6.5 million (deep). Method: immunoSEQ multiplex PCR; TCRdb's copy keeps in-frame clones and lacks some. The repertoire consists of about 53,000 clones, with around 79% occurring once and the leading ten covering 1.5% to 2%. Time point meaning: pre-treatment sample, taken before nivolumab and TIL therapy. This CDR3 contains 15 residues. Germline values: CDR1 MGHRA, CDR2 YSYEKL. The V and J ends lost 0 bases and 8 bases respectively, with 14 bases between them. The V gene is TRBV4-1, the J gene TRBJ2-1; D is unclear. The source material was blood, sampled at baseline. The sequence was collected from a person aged 30 to 80 with non-small cell lung cancer. CDR3 sequence reads: CASSQDPLQRYEQFF. DNA for the CDR3: TGCGCCAGCAGCCAAGATCCCCTTCAGAGATATGAGCAGTTCTTC.